Below, 30 T cell receptor beta chains from the same sample are listed, as sequenced in a study of T-cell memory formation after mild COVID-19 (dated by TCRdb to the early 2020s). The library was generated by 5' RACE. Instrument used: Illumina NovaSeq 6000. TCRdb took the public reads, trimmed them with fastp at Q25, ran MiXCR for clone calling and kept in-frame beta chains. CDR3 protein duplicates are merged, each entry listing the most common genes and DNA. Across this sample there are 90,000 to 130,000 distinct CDR3 sequences, with 15% to 20% seen only once. Of the sample, roughly 5.5% falls within the top ten clones. The sequencing sample was made of PBMCs or a T cell subset sorted from them (not recorded which). These receptors were taken from a man younger than 30 who had mild COVID-19 (a few samples of this study predate the infection). The sample titles of this study are shuffled in the database, so cell type and time point are left out; the donor was told from shared clones.

The V gene is TRBV6-1, the J gene TRBJ2-1; TRBD1 aligns across 8 bases. CDR1 MNHNS and CDR2 SASEGT come from the germline V gene. The CDR3 is 13 amino acids. With V trimmed by 8 bases and J by 9 bases, 9 bases remained unmatched. For the CDR3, the DNA is TGTGCCAGCCGACAGGGGCCTCAGGGTGAGCAGTTCTTC. Its protein is CASRQGPQGEQFF.

This clonotype turned up a few times. The gene calls are TRBV7-2 and TRBJ2-5; 7 positions agree with TRBD2. The V segment lost 1 base and the J segment 1 base; nucleotides outside the gene matches: 6. Per the germline V gene, CDR1 is SGHTA and CDR2 is FQGNSA. The CDR3 extends over 16 amino acids. The CDR3 nucleotides are TGTGCCAGCAGCTTAGGAACGGCTAGCGGCCAAGAGACCCAGTACTTC. Its protein is CASSLGTASGQETQYF.

At least ten counts were recorded for this clonotype. The J gene is TRBJ2-7, the V gene TRBV4-1, with 13 bases identical to TRBD2. The V and J ends lost 4 bases and 3 bases, in that order; junction bases with no gene match: 6. Germline CDR1 is MGHRA and CDR2 is YSYEKL. The length of the CDR3 is 16 residues. CDR3 protein: CASSRGLAGDHYEQYV. As DNA, the CDR3 is TGCGCCAGCAGCCGCGGACTAGCGGGGGACCACTACGAGCAGTACGTC.

In this sample, this clonotype turned up a few times. The rearrangement uses TRBV5-1 and TRBJ2-1; no clear D gene. This CDR3 has 12 amino acids. Germline V gene lookup returns CDR1 SGHRS and CDR2 YFSETQ. V lost 4 bases and J 10 bases, leaving 12 bases between the germline ends. The CDR3 sequence: CASSRIRGEQFF. CDR3 coding DNA: TGCGCCAGCAGCCGGATCCGTGGCGAGCAGTTCTTC. Full variable domain (remainder filled in from reference TRBV5-1 and TRBJ2-1): KAGVTQTPRYLIKTRGQQVTLSCSPISGHRSVSWYQQTPGQGLQFLFEYFSETQRNKGNFPGRFSGRQFSNSRSEMNVSTLELGDSALYLCASSRIRGEQFFGPGTRLTVL.

This clonotype was detected a few times. V gene TRBV4-1 combines with J gene TRBJ2-5; tentatively, D is TRBD1 (5 bases). Germline assignment: CDR1 MGHRA and CDR2 YSYEKL. The ends were cut back, 7 bases at V and 3 bases at J, with 21 bases in the middle. The CDR3 spans 16 residues. The chain's CDR3 is CASKPLWGRVEETQYF. The CDR3, as DNA: TGCGCCAGCAAACCTCTCTGGGGCAGGGTAGAAGAGACCCAGTACTTC.

This clonotype was found many times. V usage is TRBV28 and J usage is TRBJ2-5; D remains ambiguous. The CDR3 is made up of 12 amino acids. Germline V lookup: CDR1 MDHEN, CDR2 SYDVKM. V was cut by 4 bases and J by 11 bases, with 14 bases left in between. CDR3 bases: TGTGCCAGCAGTTCCGCCGGAGAAATACAGTACTTC. It codes for CASSSAGEIQYF.

CDR3 loop: CASSYSWTGSSYEQYF. The CDR3 nucleotides are TGTGCCAGCAGTTACTCGTGGACAGGGAGCTCCTACGAGCAGTACTTC. The rearrangement uses TRBV6-5 and TRBJ2-7; 8 bases are a match to TRBD1. Trimming took 0 bases from V and 0 from J; bases not matched to a gene: 4. Germline CDR1 reads MNHEY; CDR2 reads SVGAGI. This CDR3 comprises 16 residues.

The rearrangement uses TRBV7-9 and TRBJ2-1; 10 positions match TRBD2. V gave up 5 bases and J gave up 5 bases; unmatched junction bases: 6. The CDR3 runs to 15 residues. Germline V gene sequence: CDR1 SEHNR, CDR2 FQNEAQ (reference sequence). This CDR3 reads CASSPWLAGDNEQFF. The DNA for the CDR3 is TGTGCCAGCAGCCCGTGGCTAGCGGGGGACAATGAGCAGTTCTTC.

This clonotype turned up a few times. The chain has TRBV29-1 and TRBJ1-2; 8 positions agree with TRBD1. The CDR3 contains 12 residues. Germline CDR1 SQVTM, CDR2 ANQGSEA. Trimming took 7 bases from V and 6 from J; bases not matched to a gene: 7. The DNA for the CDR3 is TGCAGCGCCGGACAGGGCATTGATGGCTACACCTTC. Its protein is CSAGQGIDGYTF. The full variable domain, rest sourced from reference TRBV29-1 and TRBJ1-2, is SAVISQKPSRDICQRGTSLTIQCQVDSQVTMMFWYRQQPGQSLTLIATANQGSEATYESGFVIDKFPISRPNLTFSTLTVSNMSPEDSSIYLCSAGQGIDGYTFGSGTRLTVV.

The chain is built from TRBV7-8 and TRBJ1-5, with D possibly matching TRBD1 (5 bases). Germline V CDR1 and CDR2: SGHVS, FQNEAQ. Trimming pared 5 bases from V and 7 bases from J, leaving 18 bases between. CDR3 length: 15 residues. The CDR3 DNA sequence: TGTGCCAGCAGCCCCGGGACCGCCTTTTCCCAGCCCCAGCATTTT. Amino acids: CASSPGTAFSQPQHF.

This clonotype was picked up many times. The CDR3 sequence: CASSRAPAYEQYF. The DNA for the CDR3 is TGTGCCAGCAGTAGGGCCCCCGCCTACGAGCAGTACTTC. This sequence joins TRBV28 and TRBJ2-7; D uncertain. Germline CDR1 MDHEN, CDR2 SYDVKM. This CDR3 has 13 amino acids. V lost 5 bases and J lost 2, with 10 bases in between.

The V and J genes are TRBV6-2 or TRBV6-3 and TRBJ1-2, with D possibly TRBD1 on 6 matching bases. Trimming cost V 2 bases and J 2 bases, with 12 bases left between them. The germline CDR1 and CDR2 sequences are MNHEY and SVGEGT. This CDR3 spans 15 amino acids. For the CDR3, the DNA is TGTGCCAGCAGTTACGCTCACAGGGCAAACTATGGCTACACCTTC. Its translation: CASSYAHRANYGYTF.

This clonotype turned up a few times. V usage is TRBV5-1 and J usage is TRBJ2-5, with D tentatively TRBD1 (5 bases). Germline CDR1 reads SGHRS; CDR2 reads YFSETQ. This CDR3 region has 15 residues. Trimming cost V 0 bases and J 7 bases, with 16 bases left between them. CDR3 region: CASSLAGTDQGTQYF. CDR3 coding DNA: TGCGCCAGCAGCTTGGCCGGCACCGACCAGGGGACCCAGTACTTC. Full variable domain (remainder filled in from reference TRBV5-1 and TRBJ2-5): KAGVTQTPRYLIKTRGQQVTLSCSPISGHRSVSWYQQTPGQGLQFLFEYFSETQRNKGNFPGRFSGRQFSNSRSEMNVSTLELGDSALYLCASSLAGTDQGTQYFGPGTRLLVL.

The chain has TRBV7-2 and TRBJ2-5; D remains unclear. The CDR3 runs to 13 residues. The V gene's germline CDR1 is SGHTA and CDR2 FQGNSA. V lost 4 bases and J 4 bases, leaving 10 bases between the germline ends. The CDR3 sequence: CASSSRTLETQYF. CDR3 sequence (DNA): TGTGCCAGCAGCTCTAGGACGTTAGAGACCCAGTACTTC.

The chain uses TRBV7-2 and TRBJ2-7; D gene unclear. V was cut by 3 bases and J by 2 bases, with 14 bases left in between. From germline, CDR1 is SGHTA and CDR2 FQGNSA. The CDR3 length is 15 residues. CDR3 nucleotide sequence: TGTGCCAGCAGCTTTGGTTGGAACGGAGCCTACGAGCAGTACTTC. Translating it yields CASSFGWNGAYEQYF.

This clonotype turned up a few times. The J gene is TRBJ2-5, the V gene TRBV7-2; possible D gene TRBD2, 6 bases. The CDR3 extends over 13 amino acids. The germline gives CDR1 SGHTA, CDR2 FQGNSA. The germline V and J ends were trimmed by 1 base and 5 bases, with 8 bases remaining between them. CDR3 residues: CASSLDGGETQYF. CDR3 nucleotide sequence: TGTGCCAGCAGCTTAGACGGGGGTGAGACCCAGTACTTC.

The chain links TRBV14 to TRBJ2-3; no definite D call. V was trimmed by 4 bases and J by 1 base, leaving 12 bases between them. CDR3 length: 15 residues. Germline assignment: CDR1 SGHDN and CDR2 FVKESK. CDR3: CASSPAIPRTDTQYF. In nucleotides, the CDR3 is TGTGCCAGCAGCCCCGCGATCCCCCGCACAGATACGCAGTATTTT.

The chain uses TRBV4-2 and TRBJ2-1; maybe TRBD2 (5 bases). CDR3 length: 15 amino acids. CDR1 and CDR2 from the germline V gene are LGHNA and YNFKEQ. Trimming pared 0 bases from V and 8 bases from J, leaving 14 bases between. CDR3: CASSQESSFSDEQFF. The CDR3 DNA is TGTGCCAGCAGCCAAGAGTCTAGCTTCAGCGATGAGCAGTTCTTC.

This clonotype has a handful of counts. J is TRBJ2-1 and V is TRBV9; 9 bases fit TRBD2. The CDR3 covers 21 residues. The junction had 23 bases not matched to a gene; V was cut back by 3 bases and J by 4 bases. Germline V gives CDR1 SGDLS, CDR2 YYNGEE. CDR3 sequence: CASSGPRRGSGGPIPYNEQFF. The CDR3 coding sequence is TGTGCCAGCAGCGGACCTCGACGGGGTAGCGGGGGCCCTATCCCATACAATGAGCAGTTCTTC.

CDR3: CASSSIFLSSRGYTF. The CDR3 bases are TGTGCCAGCAGTTCGATTTTTCTCTCCTCGCGTGGCTACACCTTC. V is TRBV12-3 or TRBV12-4 and J is TRBJ1-2; D gene unclear. The CDR3 runs 15 residues. V lost 4 bases and J lost 7, with 19 bases in between.

The CDR3 spells CSVMGQNNQPQHF. The CDR3 bases are TGCAGCGTTATGGGACAGAACAATCAGCCCCAGCATTTT. This chain connects TRBV29-1 to TRBJ1-5, with TRBD1 matching 7 bases. Unmatched junction bases numbered 4, after V lost 5 bases and J lost 3 bases. Germline CDR1 is SQVTM and CDR2 is ANQGSEA. CDR3 length: 13 amino acids.

This clonotype came up a few times. Here the CDR3 reads CASSLGSGIGAIQYF. The CDR3 DNA reads TGCGCCAGCAGCTTGGGGTCTGGTATAGGAGCCATTCAGTACTTC. J is TRBJ2-4 and V is TRBV5-1; the D is unclear. V lost 0 bases to trimming and J lost 9 bases, with 16 bases between them. Germline V gene lookup returns CDR1 SGHRS and CDR2 YFSETQ. The CDR3 is made up of 15 amino acids. The full variable domain, its missing parts supplied by reference TRBV5-1 and TRBJ2-4, is KAGVTQTPRYLIKTRGQQVTLSCSPISGHRSVSWYQQTPGQGLQFLFEYFSETQRNKGNFPGRFSGRQFSNSRSEMNVSTLELGDSALYLCASSLGSGIGAIQYFGAGTRLSVL.

The rearrangement joins TRBV6-1 to TRBJ2-2; D uncertain. V shed 6 bases and J shed 7 bases, with 9 bases lying between them. Germline V gives CDR1 MNHNS, CDR2 SASEGT. The CDR3 sequence is 12 residues long. As DNA, the CDR3 is TGTGCCAGCAGCCCTACCCACGGGGAGCTGTTTTTT. Translated: CASSPTHGELFF.

J is TRBJ2-7 and V is TRBV24-1; 7 bases fit TRBD1. V lost 9 bases to trimming and J lost 0 bases; unmatched junction nucleotides: 1. Germline V gene sequence: CDR1 KGHDR, CDR2 SFDVKD. This CDR3 has 12 residues. The CDR3 DNA sequence: TGTGCCACCCGGGACAGCTCCTACGAGCAGTACTTC. It translates to CATRDSSYEQYF.

The gene calls are TRBV7-9 and TRBJ1-1; D not certain. Per germline, CDR1 SEHNR and CDR2 FQNEAQ (reference sequence). V lost 5 bases and J 1 base, leaving 11 bases between the germline ends. The CDR3 consists of 14 residues. The CDR3 region is CASSRFAENTEAFF. The DNA of the CDR3 is TGTGCCAGCAGCCGCTTCGCAGAGAACACTGAAGCTTTCTTT.

This clonotype has more than one count but fewer than ten. The chain combines TRBV5-6 with TRBJ2-4; D remains unclear. There are 12 residues in the CDR3. Trimming removed 0 bases at V and 5 bases at J, with 3 bases between. Germline V gene data show CDR1 as SGHDT and CDR2 as YYEEEE. The DNA for the CDR3 is TGTGCCAGCAGCTTGGATGAAAACATTCAGTACTTC. Its translation is CASSLDENIQYF.

The table lists this clonotype with a few counts. The V call is TRBV7-2, the J call TRBJ2-5, with 9 bases matching TRBD2. The CDR3 runs to 15 residues. Germline assignment: CDR1 SGHTA and CDR2 FQGNSA. The trim removed 0 bases at V and 6 bases at J, leaving 5 bases unmatched. DNA of the CDR3: TGTGCCAGCAGCTTAGCTTTGAGCGGGGGGAAGACCCAGTACTTC. Amino acid sequence: CASSLALSGGKTQYF.

This clonotype occurred a few times. The V call is TRBV24-1, the J call TRBJ2-1, with D perhaps given as TRBD1 or TRBD2 (5 bases each). Germline V gives CDR1 KGHDR, CDR2 SFDVKD. The CDR3 covers 11 residues. Trimming left V 5 bases short and J 9 bases short, with 7 bases between. CDR3 sequence (DNA): TGTGCCACCAGTGGAGGGACTGAGCAGTTCTTC. Translating gives CATSGGTEQFF.

This clonotype has only a few counts. This chain's CDR3 is CASSQAEVGEQFF. CDR3 nucleotides: TGTGCCAGCAGCCAAGCGGAGGTAGGAGAGCAGTTCTTC. This sequence joins TRBV4-2 and TRBJ2-1; maybe TRBD2 (5 bases). V shed 1 base and J shed 10 bases, with 11 bases lying between them. Per the germline V gene, CDR1 is LGHNA and CDR2 is YNFKEQ. This CDR3 comprises 13 residues.

This chain uses TRBV11-1 with TRBJ2-3, with TRBD1 matching over 8 bases. V lost 1 base to trimming and J lost 5 bases; unmatched junction nucleotides: 11. This CDR3 region has 17 residues. Per the germline V gene, CDR1 is SGHAT and CDR2 is FQDESV (reference sequence). In nucleotides, the CDR3 is TGTGCCAGCAGCTTAGGAGGTGGACAGGGAGTCCGAGATACGCAGTATTTT. It is translated as CASSLGGGQGVRDTQYF.